The T cell receptor (beta chain) described here comes from a study of control samples from healthy donors and cancer patients. The data were produced by immunoSEQ multiplex PCR, yet TCRdb's version contains in-frame clones alone and is incomplete. Among 90,000 or so clones listed, about 88% were seen once. Looked up from germline, CDR1 is MNHEY and CDR2 is SVGAGI. Trimming shortened V by 8 bases and J by 6 bases, and 10 bases separated the two germline ends. The CDR3 spans 12 residues. This chain uses TRBV6-5 with TRBJ2-2; tentatively, D is TRBD1 (5 bases). The sequencing sample was made of PBMCs. The receptor's source is a woman aged 45 to 65 with colorectal cancer. CDR3 region: CASARVPGELFF. CDR3 DNA sequence: TGTGCCAGCGCCAGGGTCCCCGGGGAGCTGTTTTTT.